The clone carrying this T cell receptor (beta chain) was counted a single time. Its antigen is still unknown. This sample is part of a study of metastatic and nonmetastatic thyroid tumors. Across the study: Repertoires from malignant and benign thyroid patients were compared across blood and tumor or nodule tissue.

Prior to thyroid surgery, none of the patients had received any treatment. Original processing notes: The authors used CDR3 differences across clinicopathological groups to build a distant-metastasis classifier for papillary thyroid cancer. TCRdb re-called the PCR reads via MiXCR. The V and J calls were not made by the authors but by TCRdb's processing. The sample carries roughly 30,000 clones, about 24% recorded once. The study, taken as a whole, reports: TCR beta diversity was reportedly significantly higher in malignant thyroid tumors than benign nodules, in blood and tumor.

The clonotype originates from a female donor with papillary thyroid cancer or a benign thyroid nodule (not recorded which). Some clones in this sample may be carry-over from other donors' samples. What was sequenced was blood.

For the CDR3, the DNA is TGTGCCACCTCCACCGGGACTAGCGTGGAACAAGAGACCCAGTACTTC. This encodes CATSTGTSVEQETQYF. This rearrangement joins TRBV7-2 to TRBJ2-5; 10 bases are shared with TRBD2. The ends lost 10 bases at V and 2 bases at J; junction bases unmatched: 13. This CDR3 has 16 amino acids. Germline V gene data show CDR1 as SGHTA and CDR2 as FQGNSA. Filled out from reference TRBV7-2 and TRBJ2-5, the complete variable domain reads GAGVSQSPSNKVTEKGKDVELRCDPISGHTALYWYRQSLGQGLEFLIYFQGNSAPDKSGLPSDRFSAERTGGSVSTLTIQRTQQEDSAVYLCATSTGTSVEQETQYFGPGTRLLVL.